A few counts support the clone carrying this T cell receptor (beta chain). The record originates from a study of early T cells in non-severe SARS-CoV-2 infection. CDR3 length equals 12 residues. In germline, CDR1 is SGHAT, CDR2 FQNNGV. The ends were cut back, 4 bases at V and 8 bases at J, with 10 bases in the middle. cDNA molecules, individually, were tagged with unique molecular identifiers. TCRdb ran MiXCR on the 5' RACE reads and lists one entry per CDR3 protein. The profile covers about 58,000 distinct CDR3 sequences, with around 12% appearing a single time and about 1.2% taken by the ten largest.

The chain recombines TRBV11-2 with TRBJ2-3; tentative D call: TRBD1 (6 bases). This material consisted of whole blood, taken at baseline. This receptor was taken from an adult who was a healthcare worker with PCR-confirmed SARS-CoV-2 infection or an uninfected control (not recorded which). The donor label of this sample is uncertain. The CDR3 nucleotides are TGTGCCAGCAGCTCCAGGGGTACTACGCAGTATTTT. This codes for CASSSRGTTQYF.